These 32 T cell receptor beta chains came from one sample sequenced in a study of cytomegalovirus exposure and HLA in healthy donors. PCR primers comprised 60 Vbeta and 13 Jbeta primers. Here immunoSEQ multiplex PCR was the method, and the copy in TCRdb shows in-frame clones only, minus some. The repertoire has about 160,000 clones, 70% to 85% of them found once; the top ten carry roughly 1.9%. The specimen sequenced was PBMCs. All receptors derive from a man aged 35 to 55 in good health and CMV-seronegative.

This clone was detected only a few times. V usage is TRBV28 and J usage is TRBJ2-5, with D possibly TRBD2 on 5 matching bases. Looked up from germline, CDR1 is MDHEN and CDR2 is SYDVKM. Trimming took 4 bases from V and 1 from J, leaving 10 bases between them. This CDR3 has 14 amino acids. The DNA for the CDR3 is TGTGCCAGCAGTTCGGAGGTTTTCCAAGAGACCCAGTACTTC. It codes for CASSSEVFQETQYF.

This clone was counted a single time. The rearrangement links TRBV27 to TRBJ2-7, with 9 bases that match TRBD2. Germline V CDR1 and CDR2: MNHEY, SMNVEV (reference sequence). The CDR3 has 18 residues. J was trimmed by 0 bases and V by 1 base; bases with no gene match: 10. The CDR3 here is CASSLLRAGGPSSYEQYF. In DNA, the CDR3 is TGTGCCAGCAGTTTATTGAGGGCGGGAGGGCCTAGCTCCTACGAGCAGTACTTC.

V gene TRBV2 combines with J gene TRBJ2-1; 9 bases align to TRBD2. Trimming took 6 bases from V and 9 from J; bases not matched to a gene: 6. The CDR3 runs 13 residues. Germline V gives CDR1 SNHLY, CDR2 FYNNEI. The CDR3 bases are TGTGCCAGCAGCGTAGCGGGAGCTGGTGAGCAGTTCTTC. Residues: CASSVAGAGEQFF. Full variable domain (missing parts from reference TRBV2 and TRBJ2-1): EPEVTQTPSHQVTQMGQEVILRCVPISNHLYFYWYRQILGQKVEFLVSFYNNEISEKSEIFDDQFSVERPDGSNFTLKIRSTKLEDSAMYFCASSVAGAGEQFFGPGTRLTVL.

The V and J genes are TRBV5-1 and TRBJ2-7, with TRBD1 matching over 8 bases. The V segment lost 4 bases and the J segment 3 bases; nucleotides outside the gene matches: 9. The CDR3 is made up of 15 amino acids. Germline-derived CDR1 and CDR2 are SGHRS and YFSETQ. Here the CDR3 DNA reads TGCGCCAGCAGCCCTGAACCGGGACAGGACTACGAGCAGTACTTC. Translated: CASSPEPGQDYEQYF.

This rearrangement joins TRBV6-4 to TRBJ2-3; tentative D call: TRBD2 (6 bases). This CDR3 spans 15 amino acids. Germline V CDR1 and CDR2: MRHNA, SNTAGT. Trimming cost V 3 bases and J 5 bases, with 15 bases left between them. CDR3 nucleotides: TGTGCCAGCAGTGAACGCGGGGCTAGAGGAGATACGCAGTATTTT. Translated: CASSERGARGDTQYF.

V is TRBV27 and J is TRBJ2-3; D possibly corresponds to TRBD2 (5 bases). The germline V gene has CDR1 MNHEY and CDR2 SMNVEV (reference sequence). This CDR3 has 13 amino acids. Trimming left V 3 bases short and J 4 bases short, with 8 bases between. CDR3 loop: CASSFAGPDTQYF. CDR3 in DNA: TGTGCCAGCAGTTTCGCGGGCCCAGATACGCAGTATTTT.

The chain carries TRBV28 and TRBJ2-1, with a possible D match to TRBD2 (5 bases). Germline CDR1 reads MDHEN; CDR2 reads SYDVKM. This CDR3 region has 13 residues. The V end lost 6 bases, the J end lost 8 bases, and 14 bases lay between the germline ends. CDR3 region: CASRTDFFDEQFF. As DNA, the CDR3 is TGTGCCAGCAGGACGGACTTCTTCGATGAGCAGTTCTTC.

A remark on this clone: One end of the junction is discordant with germline, which a read error may explain. V is TRBV30 and J is TRBJ2-6; 7 positions agree with TRBD2. Germline CDR1 GTSNPN, CDR2 SVGIG (reference sequence). The CDR3 has 16 residues. The CDR3 nucleotides are TGTGCCTGGAACGGGCGGGAGAGCTCTGGGGCCAACGGCCTGACTTTC. Its protein product is CAWNGRESSGANGLTF. The whole variable domain, filled in from reference TRBV30 and TRBJ2-6, reads SQTIHQWPATLVQPVGSPLSLECTVEGTSNPNLYWYRQAAGRGLQLLFYSVGIGQISSEVPQNLSASRPQDRQFILSSKKLLLSDSGFYLCAWNGRESSGANGLTFGAGSRLTVL.

The gene calls are TRBV27 and TRBJ2-7; 11 positions match TRBD2. CDR1 MNHEY and CDR2 SMNVEV come from the germline V gene (reference sequence). The CDR3 spans 14 residues. Trimming cost V 7 bases and J 0 bases; bases outside gene matches: 2. The CDR3 DNA sequence: TGTGCCAGCAAAACTAGCGGGAGCTCCTACGAGCAGTACTTC. Translated: CASKTSGSSYEQYF.

The J gene is TRBJ2-2, the V gene TRBV6-6, with D possibly matching TRBD2 (6 bases). Trimming pared 5 bases from V and 2 bases from J, leaving 12 bases between. Per germline, CDR1 MNHNY and CDR2 SVGAGI (reference sequence). The length of the CDR3 is 15 residues. The CDR3 DNA is TGTGCCAGCAGTATAGTGGCGGGAAACACCGGGGAGCTGTTTTTT. Translation gives CASSIVAGNTGELFF.

The chain recombines TRBV28 with TRBJ2-7, with a possible D match to TRBD2 (6 bases). V was pared by 5 bases and J by 2 bases, with 19 bases between. CDR3 size: 16 residues. Germline V gene lookup returns CDR1 MDHEN and CDR2 SYDVKM. The CDR3 protein is CASSIPGAGSTYEQYF. In nucleotides, the CDR3 is TGTGCCAGCAGTATTCCCGGGGCGGGAAGTACCTACGAGCAGTACTTC.

This clone came up once. This chain links TRBV7-8 with TRBJ1-2; D perhaps matches TRBD1 (6 bases). This CDR3 is built from 13 residues. CDR1 is SGHVS and CDR2 is FQNEAQ in the germline V gene. The germline V and J ends were trimmed by 1 base and 6 bases, with 9 bases remaining between them. CDR3 bases: TGTGCCAGCAGCTTAGTTACAGGGAATGGCTACACCTTC. It is translated as CASSLVTGNGYTF.

The rearrangement links TRBV7-2 to TRBJ2-7; 7 bases line up with TRBD2. The CDR3 is 15 amino acids. CDR1 is SGHTA, CDR2 FQGNSA, per germline. V shed 5 bases, J shed 2 bases, and the junction held 9 bases outside the gene matches. For the CDR3, the DNA is TGTGCCAGCAGCAGATCTAGCGGAGGGCCCTACGAGCAGTACTTC. Its protein product is CASSRSSGGPYEQYF. Supplemented by reference TRBV7-2 and TRBJ2-7, the full variable domain reads GAGVSQSPSNKVTEKGKDVELRCDPISGHTALYWYRQSLGQGLEFLIYFQGNSAPDKSGLPSDRFSAERTGGSVSTLTIQRTQQEDSAVYLCASSRSSGGPYEQYFGPGTRLTVT.

The V and J genes are TRBV19 and TRBJ2-4, with D perhaps TRBD1 (6 bases). The germline gives CDR1 LNHDA, CDR2 SQIVND (reference sequence). V was shortened by 6 bases and J by 0 bases, with 15 bases between the two germline ends. This CDR3 contains 16 residues. The CDR3 DNA reads TGTGCCAGTAGGGCGACAGGCCGGGAAGCCAAAAACATTCAGTACTTC. The encoded protein is CASRATGREAKNIQYF.

The genes are TRBV6-1 and TRBJ1-4, with 7 nucleotides matching TRBD1. The V and J ends lost 6 bases and 2 bases, in that order; junction bases with no gene match: 3. Germline V gene lookup returns CDR1 MNHNS and CDR2 SASEGT. This CDR3 is built from 14 residues. CDR3 amino acids: CASSSDRTNEKLFF. In DNA form, the CDR3 reads TGTGCCAGCAGCTCGGACAGGACTAATGAAAAACTGTTTTTT.

J is TRBJ2-7 and V is TRBV5-1, with 7 positions matching TRBD2. After removal of 0 bases from V and 2 bases from J, the junction contained 5 bases not matched to a gene. CDR3 length: 15 amino acids. Germline assignment: CDR1 SGHRS and CDR2 YFSETQ. As DNA, the CDR3 is TGCGCCAGCAGCTTGGACGGGAGGCACCCCTACGAGCAGTACTTC. This encodes CASSLDGRHPYEQYF. The whole variable domain, filled in from reference TRBV5-1 and TRBJ2-7, reads KAGVTQTPRYLIKTRGQQVTLSCSPISGHRSVSWYQQTPGQGLQFLFEYFSETQRNKGNFPGRFSGRQFSNSRSEMNVSTLELGDSALYLCASSLDGRHPYEQYFGPGTRLTVT.

The chain carries TRBV2 and TRBJ1-6; TRBD1 is a possible D gene (5 bases). V was cut by 6 bases and J by 9 bases, with 9 bases left in between. Germline-derived CDR1 and CDR2 are SNHLY and FYNNEI. The CDR3 sequence is 12 residues long. The CDR3 coding sequence is TGTGCCAGCAGGGGGGGGTCTTCACCCCTCCACTTT. It translates to CASRGGSSPLHF.

The sample holds one count of this clone. V is TRBV5-4 and J is TRBJ2-1, with 10 bases lining up with TRBD2. CDR3 size: 13 residues. Trimming removed 4 bases from V and 8 bases from J; junction bases left unmatched: 3. The germline gives CDR1 SGHNT, CDR2 YYREEE (reference sequence). The CDR3, as DNA: TGTGCCAGCAGCGCAAGCGGGAGGGATGAGCAGTTCTTC. Protein sequence: CASSASGRDEQFF. The variable domain in full, completed from reference TRBV5-4 and TRBJ2-1, reads ETGVTQSPTHLIKTRGQQVTLRCSSQSGHNTVSWYQQALGQGPQFIFQYYREEENGRGNFPPRFSGLQFPNYSSELNVNALELDDSALYLCASSASGRDEQFFGPGTRLTVL.

The genes are TRBV5-1 and TRBJ2-5; possibly TRBD2 for D (6 bases). V was trimmed by 5 bases and J by 6 bases, leaving 17 bases between them. CDR3 length: 14 amino acids. Germline CDR1 and CDR2: SGHRS and YFSETQ. The CDR3 bases are TGCGCCAGCAGACCCCCCGGGCGGGAACAGACCCAGTACTTC. Its translation: CASRPPGREQTQYF.

V gene TRBV6-1 combines with J gene TRBJ2-1; 8 nucleotides agree with TRBD2. Germline CDR1 reads MNHNS; CDR2 reads SASEGT. The CDR3 spans 15 residues. Germline trimming cut 2 bases from V and 8 bases from J; bases unmatched to any gene: 8. The CDR3 DNA sequence: TGTGCCAGCAGTGAACGGGAGGGCCTTATCGATGAGCAGTTCTTC. It codes for CASSEREGLIDEQFF.

The sample holds a few counts of this clone. This chain links TRBV4-3 with TRBJ2-1; 13 bases align to TRBD2. J gave up 4 bases and V 2 bases, and 5 bases lay outside the gene matches. This CDR3 has 17 residues. Germline-derived CDR1 and CDR2 are LGHNA and YSLEER. Here the CDR3 reads CASSQILAGGSYNEQFF. The CDR3 DNA sequence: TGCGCCAGCAGCCAAATACTAGCGGGGGGGTCGTACAATGAGCAGTTCTTC.

The chain uses TRBV28 and TRBJ1-5, with a weak D call TRBD1 (5 bases). Trimming stripped 5 bases from V and 2 bases from J, with 16 bases between. The CDR3 length is 16 residues. Per the germline V gene, CDR1 is MDHEN and CDR2 is SYDVKM. CDR3 amino acids: CASSPNLGAGNQPQHF. In nucleotides, the CDR3 is TGTGCCAGCAGTCCTAACCTTGGGGCGGGCAATCAGCCCCAGCATTTT.

This clone appeared once. The gene calls are TRBV7-2 and TRBJ2-4, with D possibly TRBD1 on 6 matching bases. In germline, CDR1 is SGHTA, CDR2 FQGNSA. The germline V and J ends were trimmed by 2 bases and 9 bases, with 17 bases remaining between them. The CDR3 spans 15 residues. The CDR3 sequence is CASSLNGGEGGIQYF. As DNA, the CDR3 is TGTGCCAGCAGCTTAAATGGGGGCGAGGGTGGCATTCAGTACTTC.

The chain carries TRBV29-1 and TRBJ2-1; D is undetermined. The germline V gene encodes CDR1 SQVTM and CDR2 ANQGSEA. Trimming took off 2 bases at V and 4 bases at J, with 12 bases between the two ends. This CDR3 is 14 amino acids long. CDR3 protein: CSVEPTQVYNEQFF. The DNA of the CDR3 is TGCAGCGTTGAACCTACGCAGGTGTACAATGAGCAGTTCTTC.

The chain has TRBV27 and TRBJ1-6, with 8 bases identical to TRBD1. The germline gives CDR1 MNHEY, CDR2 SMNVEV (reference sequence). V lost 4 bases and J lost 5; bases outside the gene matches: 1. This CDR3 spans 14 amino acids. CDR3 coding DNA: TGTGCCAGCAGTTCGGGACAGGATAATTCACCCCTCCACTTT. The encoded protein is CASSSGQDNSPLHF.

This clone is a singleton in its sample. This chain uses TRBV6-6 with TRBJ1-1, with D perhaps matching TRBD1 (6 bases). The CDR3 spans 16 residues. In germline, CDR1 is MNHNY, CDR2 SVGAGI (reference sequence). V lost 2 bases, J lost 6 bases, and 19 bases lay in between. DNA of the CDR3: TGTGCCAGCAGTTACCTCGACCGGGACACCGACCCTGAAGCTTTCTTT. Protein sequence: CASSYLDRDTDPEAFF.

This clone was counted once. The chain combines TRBV4-1 with TRBJ2-3; possibly TRBD1 for D (6 bases). This CDR3 comprises 17 residues. Trimming stripped 4 bases from V and 4 bases from J, with 21 bases between. Germline CDR1 and CDR2: MGHRA and YSYEKL. The CDR3 bases are TGCGCCAGCAGCCCTATCCTGAGTAGCTCAGGGGCAGATACGCAGTATTTT. Amino acids: CASSPILSSSGADTQYF.

The genes are TRBV28 and TRBJ2-1; D might be TRBD2 (6 bases). Germline CDR1 MDHEN, CDR2 SYDVKM. The CDR3 has 12 residues. The V and J ends lost 4 bases and 6 bases respectively, with 7 bases between them. CDR3 protein: CASSSRGNEQFF. CDR3 bases: TGTGCCAGCAGTTCGCGGGGCAATGAGCAGTTCTTC.

The chain employs TRBV2 and TRBJ2-7; the D gene is possibly TRBD2 (5 bases). Looked up from germline, CDR1 is SNHLY and CDR2 is FYNNEI. The CDR3 spans 17 residues. Trimming stripped 0 bases from V and 2 bases from J, with 17 bases between. The CDR3 sequence: CASSEAAWEPSTYEQYF. The CDR3 nucleotides are TGTGCCAGCAGTGAAGCCGCCTGGGAGCCCTCTACCTACGAGCAGTACTTC.

The V and J genes are TRBV7-9 and TRBJ2-5; D is perhaps TRBD2 (5 bases). V was cut by 2 bases and J by 0 bases, with 10 bases left in between. This CDR3 spans 15 amino acids. Germline CDR1 SEHNR, CDR2 FQNEAQ (reference sequence). The CDR3 DNA sequence: TGTGCCAGCAGCTTATATTTCGGGGACCAAGAGACCCAGTACTTC. Encoded protein: CASSLYFGDQETQYF.

The chain uses TRBV4-3 and TRBJ1-3, with unresolved D. V was cut by 2 bases and J by 3 bases, with 11 bases left in between. CDR3 size: 15 residues. Germline V gene lookup returns CDR1 LGHNA and CDR2 YSLEER. This CDR3 is CASSQSWAFGNTIYF. The CDR3 DNA sequence: TGCGCCAGCAGCCAATCATGGGCTTTTGGAAACACCATATATTTT.

V usage is TRBV5-6 and J usage is TRBJ2-3, with D uncertain. Trimming removed 1 base from V and 2 bases from J, with 11 bases in between. There are 15 residues in the CDR3. CDR1 SGHDT and CDR2 YYEEEE come from the germline V gene. DNA for the CDR3: TGTGCCAGCAGCTTGTTAGGAGCCCCCACAGATACGCAGTATTTT. It encodes CASSLLGAPTDTQYF.